These 16 T cell receptor beta chains were all obtained from the same sample, sequenced in a study of prognosis after radiotherapy for stage I lung cancer. Two rounds of multiplex PCR amplified TCR beta CDR3 from genomic DNA. TRBV and TRBJ genes each had their own specific primers in first-round PCR. TCRdb reprocessed the multiplex PCR reads with MiXCR, giving one entry per CDR3 protein. The sample has around 30,000 distinct CDR3 sequences, around 34% seen once. Sequencing was performed on PBMCs, taken before or after stereotactic body radiation therapy (not recorded which). Every receptor here comes from a donor of 50 years or more with non-small cell lung cancer.

V and J are TRBV5-1 and TRBJ2-6; D not certain. CDR3 length: 18 residues. The germline V gene has CDR1 SGHRS and CDR2 YFSETQ. The V gene lost 0 bases and the J gene lost 5 bases, with 18 bases spanning the gap. The CDR3 nucleotides read TGCGCCAGCAGCTTGGAGATTGCAGGCATAGGGAGGGCCAACGTCCTGACTTTC. Protein: CASSLEIAGIGRANVLTF. The entire variable domain, with the rest obtained from reference TRBV5-1 and TRBJ2-6, is as follows: KAGVTQTPRYLIKTRGQQVTLSCSPISGHRSVSWYQQTPGQGLQFLFEYFSETQRNKGNFPGRFSGRQFSNSRSEMNVSTLELGDSALYLCASSLEIAGIGRANVLTFGAGSRLTVL.

Only a few counts were recorded for this clonotype. The chain combines TRBV7-2 with TRBJ2-1; 7 positions match TRBD2. The CDR3 totals 14 residues. V was clipped by 3 bases and J by 5 bases; unmatched bases: 4. In germline, CDR1 is SGHTA, CDR2 FQGNSA. The CDR3 DNA reads TGTGCCAGCAGCTTTACTAGCGAAAACAATGAGCAGTTCTTC. It codes for CASSFTSENNEQFF.

Remarks on this clonotype: A read error is possible here, since a much larger clone lies one base away. The CDR3 DNA is TGTGCCAGCAGCTTTGGCCTCAAAGAGACCCAGTACTTC. It encodes CASSFGLKETQYF. The chain carries TRBV11-2 and TRBJ2-5; D unclear. Trimming stripped 3 bases from V and 3 bases from J, with 8 bases between. From germline, CDR1 is SGHAT and CDR2 FQNNGV. CDR3 size: 13 residues.

This clonotype has only a few counts. A read error may explain this, as a much larger clone is one base away. The rearrangement links TRBV10-3 to TRBJ2-7, with D unclear. V was cut by 4 bases and J by 6 bases, with 10 bases left in between. The CDR3 covers 12 residues. The germline V gene encodes CDR1 ENHRY and CDR2 SYGVKD. CDR3 sequence reads: CAISGVGFEQYF. CDR3 bases: TGTGCCATCAGTGGGGTAGGGTTCGAGCAGTACTTC.

This clonotype was seen more than once but under ten times. A much larger clone lies one base from this, so it may be a read error. J is TRBJ2-3 and V is TRBV2; D may correspond to TRBD1 or TRBD2 (5 bases each). Germline V CDR1 and CDR2: SNHLY, FYNNEI. This CDR3 contains 14 residues. CDR3 bases: TGTGCCAGGAGGGGTGTTGACCCCCAAGATACGCAGTGTTTT. Residues: CARRGVDPQDTQCF.

This clonotype showed up just once. J is TRBJ1-1 and V is TRBV6-2 or TRBV6-3; TRBD1 is a possible D gene (6 bases). Germline V gives CDR1 MNHEY, CDR2 SVGEGT. The germline V and J ends were trimmed by 6 bases and 0 bases, with 8 bases remaining between them. The CDR3 sequence is 13 residues long. The CDR3 here is CASRDRVNTEAFF. For the CDR3, the DNA is TGTGCCAGCAGGGACAGAGTGAACACTGAAGCTTTCTTT.

About this clonotype itself: Possible read error: a much larger clone is one base away. The rearrangement links TRBV9 to TRBJ2-3; D is uncertain. Germline values: CDR1 SGDLS, CDR2 YYNGEE. The CDR3 contains 12 residues. Trimming stripped 4 bases from V and 0 bases from J, with 3 bases between. CDR3 in amino acids: CASSFSTDTQYF. The CDR3 DNA reads as TGTGCCAGCAGCTTCAGCACAGATACGCAGTATTTT.

The J gene is TRBJ2-7, the V gene TRBV28, with D tentatively TRBD1 (6 bases). CDR1 is MDHEN and CDR2 is SYDVKM in the germline V gene. The CDR3 sequence is 15 residues long. Trimming stripped 2 bases from V and 1 base from J, with 12 bases between. The CDR3 reads CASSLEGVGSYEQYF. The CDR3 coding sequence is TGTGCCAGCAGTTTAGAGGGGGTGGGATCCTACGAGCAGTACTTC.

Sample share makes this clonotype medium-sized. This chain links TRBV28 with TRBJ1-6; D gene unclear. Germline V gene data show CDR1 as MDHEN and CDR2 as SYDVKM. The CDR3 is 12 amino acids. Trimming cost V 6 bases and J 10 bases, with 10 bases left between them. CDR3 coding DNA: TGTGCCAGCAGGGTTGCTCGGTCACCCCTCCACTTT. It specifies CASRVARSPLHF.

At least ten counts were recorded for this clonotype. The gene calls are TRBV20-1 and TRBJ1-1; TRBD1 aligns across 9 bases. This CDR3 has 16 amino acids. Trimming at V came to 0 bases and at J to 1 base, leaving 6 bases not matched to a gene. Germline V gene sequence: CDR1 DFQATT, CDR2 SNEGSKA (reference sequence). CDR3 nucleotides: TGCAGTGCTAGAGATCGGACAGGGGCATGGAACACTGAAGCTTTCTTT. This translates into CSARDRTGAWNTEAFF.

Concerning this clonotype itself: This likely traces to a read error, being one base from a far larger clone. The CDR3 loop reads CASSQDRLPSGANVLTF. The CDR3 DNA sequence: TGTGCCAGCAGTCAGGACAGGTTGCCCTCTGGGGCCAACGTCCTGACTTTC. This chain links TRBV6-5 with TRBJ2-6; TRBD1 matches at 7 bases. V lost 5 bases and J lost 0; bases outside the gene matches: 7. This CDR3 has 17 residues. Germline V CDR1 and CDR2: MNHEY, SVGAGI.

This clonotype was found many times. The V call is TRBV30, the J call TRBJ1-2; D uncertain. The CDR3 extends over 12 amino acids. V gave up 1 base and J gave up 4 bases, with 7 bases separating them. Germline CDR1 is GTSNPN and CDR2 is SVGIG (reference sequence). CDR3 in DNA: TGTGCCTGGAGTGAGTTCCGCTATGGCTACACCTTC. It translates to CAWSEFRYGYTF.

Regarding this clonotype: This is likely an artifact of a read error, given a far larger clone one base away. This chain uses TRBV6-2 or TRBV6-3 with TRBJ2-2, with 7 positions matching TRBD1. CDR1 is MNHEY, CDR2 SVGEGT, per germline. The CDR3 consists of 14 residues. The CDR3 loop is CSSSSGQHTGELFF. CDR3 DNA: TGTTCCAGCAGCTCGGGACAGCACACCGGGGAGCTGTTTTTT.

In its sample, this clonotype was seen many times. J is TRBJ2-2 and V is TRBV28; 8 positions match TRBD1. Germline V gives CDR1 MDHEN, CDR2 SYDVKM. The CDR3 is 15 amino acids. The junction had 9 bases not matched to a gene; V was cut back by 6 bases and J by 6 bases. The CDR3 loop reads CASSGPRGRAGELFF. The CDR3 nucleotides read TGTGCCAGCAGCGGCCCCAGGGGGCGAGCCGGGGAGCTGTTTTTT.

The chain recombines TRBV4-1 with TRBJ1-6; 11 bases align to TRBD1. The germline V gene encodes CDR1 MGHRA and CDR2 YSYEKL. The CDR3 consists of 16 residues. Trimming took 4 bases from V and 7 from J; bases not matched to a gene: 6. The CDR3 loop reads CASSLRTGGLNSPLHF. The CDR3 region has the DNA TGCGCCAGCAGCCTCAGGACAGGGGGCCTGAATTCACCCCTCCACTTT.

The sample holds a few counts of this clonotype. A much bigger clone sits one base away, suggesting this may be a read error. The chain is built from TRBV6-1 and TRBJ2-5; the D is unclear. The germline V gene has CDR1 MNHNS and CDR2 SASEGT. The CDR3 extends over 15 amino acids. With 7 bases removed from V and 1 base from J, the gap between germline ends came to 16 bases. The CDR3: CASKCLRQIQETQYF. The CDR3 nucleotides read TGTGCCAGCAAGTGTCTCCGGCAAATCCAAGAGACCCAGTACTTC.